This T cell receptor (beta chain) appears in the sequencing data of a study of human T cells and chemical hapten exposure. For the study at large: Variability of per-sample TCR yields stemmed mainly from small differences in pooled library volume. Study-level results: Among TCRs, those above 1 in 1000 frequency were unaffected by DPC sensitization.

Unfractionated whole blood yielded total RNA. This clonotype was seen at least ten times. What it binds is not known. The library put unique molecular identifiers onto individual cDNA molecules. TCRdb re-analysed the reads in MiXCR, keeping a single row per CDR3 protein. The sample shows about 120,000 distinct CDR3 sequences, 8.5% of them seen only once. CDR1 is SNHLY, CDR2 FYNNEI, per germline. With 1 base removed from V and 6 bases from J, the gap between germline ends came to 13 bases. The CDR3 has 15 residues. This clonotype originated in a human donor in good health. Some clones in this sample may be carry-over from other donors' samples. This sequence joins TRBV2 and TRBJ1-5, with D perhaps matching TRBD1 (6 bases). The sample comprised whole blood. CDR3 loop: CASSEVPTGIQPQHF. DNA of the CDR3: TGTGCCAGCAGTGAAGTGCCAACAGGGATTCAGCCCCAGCATTTT.